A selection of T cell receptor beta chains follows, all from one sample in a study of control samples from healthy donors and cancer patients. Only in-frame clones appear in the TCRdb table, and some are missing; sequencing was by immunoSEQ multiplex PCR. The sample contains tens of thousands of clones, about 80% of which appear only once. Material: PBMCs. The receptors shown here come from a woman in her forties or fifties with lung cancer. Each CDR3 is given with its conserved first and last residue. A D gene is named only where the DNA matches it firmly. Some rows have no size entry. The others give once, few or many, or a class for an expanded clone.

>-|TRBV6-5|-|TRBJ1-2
CASSLGGAGGYTF
TGTGCCAGCAGTTTAGGGGGGGCAGGTGGCTACACCTTC
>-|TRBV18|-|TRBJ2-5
CASSPPGEETQYF
TGTGCCAGCTCCCCACCAGGGGAAGAGACCCAGTACTTC
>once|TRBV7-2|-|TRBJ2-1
CASSLEASSYNEQFF
TGTGCCAGCAGCTTAGAGGCCAGCTCCTACAATGAGCAGTTCTTC
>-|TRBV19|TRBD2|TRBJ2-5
CASRRLAGVGETQYF
TGTGCCAGTAGGAGACTAGCGGGGGTGGGGGAGACCCAGTACTTC
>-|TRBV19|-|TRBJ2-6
CASSMTNVLTF
TGTGCCAGTAGTATGACCAACGTCCTGACTTTC
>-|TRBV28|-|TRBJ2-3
CASSLGLNTDTQYF
TGTGCCAGCAGTCTCGGACTCAACACAGATACGCAGTATTTT
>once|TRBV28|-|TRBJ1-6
CASTPGGDNSPLHF
TGTGCCAGCACTCCCGGGGGGGATAATTCACCCCTCCACTTT
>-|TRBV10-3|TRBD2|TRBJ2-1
CAISASGGPGDEQFF
TGTGCCATCAGTGCTAGCGGGGGGCCGGGTGATGAGCAGTTCTTC
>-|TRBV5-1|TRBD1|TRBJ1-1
CASSLEVSGQGLSEAFF
TGCGCCAGCAGCTTGGAAGTGTCTGGACAGGGGCTATCCGAAGCTTTCTTT
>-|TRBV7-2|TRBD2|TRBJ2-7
CASSLALAGYEQYF
TGTGCCAGCAGCTTGGCACTAGCGGGCTACGAGCAGTACTTC
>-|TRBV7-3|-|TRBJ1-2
CASSLFKGSGYTF
TGTGCCAGCAGCTTATTTAAAGGCTCTGGCTACACCTTC
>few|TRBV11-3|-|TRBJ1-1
CASSLDGTNTEAFF
TGTGCCAGCAGCTTAGATGGCACGAACACTGAAGCTTTCTTT
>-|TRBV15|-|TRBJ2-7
CATSRGGTASYEQYF
TGTGCCACCAGCAGAGGTGGTACAGCCTCCTACGAGCAGTACTTC
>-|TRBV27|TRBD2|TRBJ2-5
CASSYRGGDQETQYF
TGTGCCAGCAGTTATCGGGGGGGCGACCAAGAGACCCAGTACTTC
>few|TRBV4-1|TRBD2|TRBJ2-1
CASSQPTSGGSNEQFF
TGCGCCAGCAGCCAGCCTACTAGCGGGGGGAGCAATGAGCAGTTCTTC
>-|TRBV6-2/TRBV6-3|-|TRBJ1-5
CASSMDGNQPQHF
TGTGCCAGCAGTATGGACGGGAATCAGCCCCAGCATTTT
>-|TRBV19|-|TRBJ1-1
CASSMRTRGRAFF
TGTGCCAGTAGTATGAGGACGAGGGGACGCGCTTTCTTT
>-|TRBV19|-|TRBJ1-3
CASSRGGQNTIYF
TGTGCCAGTAGTCGGGGGGGCCAAAACACCATATATTTT
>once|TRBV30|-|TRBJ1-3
CAWRRVPNSGNTIYF
TGTGCCTGGAGGAGGGTCCCCAACTCTGGAAACACCATATATTTT
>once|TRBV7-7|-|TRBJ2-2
CASSLSTAGELFF
TGTGCCAGCAGCTTAAGTACGGCCGGGGAGCTGTTTTTT
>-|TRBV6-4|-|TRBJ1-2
CASSREGPPSPYGYTF
TGTGCCAGCAGTCGGGAGGGGCCCCCTTCTCCCTATGGCTACACCTTC
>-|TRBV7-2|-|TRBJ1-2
CASSLKGGWGYGYTF
TGTGCCAGCAGCTTAAAAGGGGGTTGGGGCTATGGCTACACCTTC
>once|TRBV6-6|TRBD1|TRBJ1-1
CASRPLDRLNTEAFF
TGTGCCAGCAGGCCATTGGACAGGTTAAACACTGAAGCTTTCTTT
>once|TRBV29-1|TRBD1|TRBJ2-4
CSVGDRGGSNIQYF
TGCAGCGTTGGCGACAGGGGAGGATCGAACATTCAGTACTTC
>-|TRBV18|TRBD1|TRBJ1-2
CASSPSGTGPDGYGYTF
TGTGCCAGCTCACCTTCCGGGACAGGGCCTGACGGCTATGGCTACACCTTC
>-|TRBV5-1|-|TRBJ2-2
CASSLDRLLTGELFF
TGCGCCAGCAGCTTAGATCGACTGCTTACCGGGGAGCTGTTTTTT
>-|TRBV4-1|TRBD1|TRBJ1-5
CASSRDRDSNQPQHF
TGCGCCAGCAGCAGGGACAGGGACAGCAATCAGCCCCAGCATTTT
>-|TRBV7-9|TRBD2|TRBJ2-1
CASSFSLREGDEQFF
TGTGCCAGCAGCTTCTCCCTCAGGGAGGGTGATGAGCAGTTCTTC
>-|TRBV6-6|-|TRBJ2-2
CASSYKRQLNTGELFF
TGTGCCAGCAGTTATAAGAGACAGTTGAACACCGGGGAGCTGTTTTTT
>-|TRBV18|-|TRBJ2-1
CASSPFSGADEQFF
TGTGCCAGCTCACCATTCTCGGGGGCAGATGAGCAGTTCTTC
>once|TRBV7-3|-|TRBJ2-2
CASSLTAAGEGELFF
TGTGCCAGCAGCTTAACAGCCGCAGGGGAGGGGGAGCTGTTTTTT
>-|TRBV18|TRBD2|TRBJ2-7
CASSPPASGGLEQYF
TGTGCCAGCTCACCCCCTGCTAGCGGGGGCCTCGAGCAGTACTTC
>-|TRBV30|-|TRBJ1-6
CAWSEGPNSPLHF
TGTGCCTGGAGTGAGGGGCCTAATTCACCCCTCCACTTT
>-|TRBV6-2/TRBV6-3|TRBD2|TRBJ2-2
CASSMTSGGVIAGELFF
TGTGCCAGCAGTATGACCAGCGGGGGTGTTATTGCCGGGGAGCTGTTTTTT
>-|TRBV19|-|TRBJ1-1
CASSTQENTEAFF
TGTGCCAGTAGTACACAGGAGAACACTGAAGCTTTCTTT
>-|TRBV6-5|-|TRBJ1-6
CASSSRRSPLHF
TGTGCCAGCAGTTCCCGACGTTCACCCCTCCACTTT
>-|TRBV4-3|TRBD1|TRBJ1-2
CASSRDRSLSGYTF
TGCGCCAGCAGCCGGGACAGATCTCTATCGGGCTACACCTTC
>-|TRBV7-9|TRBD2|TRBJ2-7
CASSLRAAGLAGVPYEQYF
TGTGCCAGCAGCTTAAGGGCGGCAGGACTAGCGGGGGTGCCCTACGAGCAGTACTTC
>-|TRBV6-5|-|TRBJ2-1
CASKGHHNEQFF
TGTGCCAGCAAGGGACACCACAATGAGCAGTTCTTC
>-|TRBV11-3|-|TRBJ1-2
CASSSGSYYGYTF
TGTGCCAGCAGCTCAGGGTCCTACTATGGCTACACCTTC
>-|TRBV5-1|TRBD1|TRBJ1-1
CASSLRTGNTEAFF
TGCGCCAGCAGCTTGAGGACAGGGAACACTGAAGCTTTCTTT
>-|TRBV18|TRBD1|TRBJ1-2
CASSLGTGTDYGYTF
TGTGCCAGCTCACTCGGGACAGGGACGGACTATGGCTACACCTTC
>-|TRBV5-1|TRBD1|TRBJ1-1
CASSVIGGRMNTEAFF
TGCGCCAGCAGCGTAATAGGGGGCAGAATGAACACTGAAGCTTTCTTT
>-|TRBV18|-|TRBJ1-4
CASSPPGEKGGEKLFF
TGTGCCAGCTCACCACCGGGTGAGAAGGGGGGTGAAAAACTGTTTTTT
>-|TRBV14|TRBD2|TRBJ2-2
CASSQSWRGASGELFF
TGTGCCAGCAGCCAAAGTTGGCGGGGGGCCAGCGGGGAGCTGTTTTTT
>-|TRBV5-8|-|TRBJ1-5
CASSLNPVNQPQHF
TGTGCCAGCAGCTTAAATCCGGTAAATCAGCCCCAGCATTTT